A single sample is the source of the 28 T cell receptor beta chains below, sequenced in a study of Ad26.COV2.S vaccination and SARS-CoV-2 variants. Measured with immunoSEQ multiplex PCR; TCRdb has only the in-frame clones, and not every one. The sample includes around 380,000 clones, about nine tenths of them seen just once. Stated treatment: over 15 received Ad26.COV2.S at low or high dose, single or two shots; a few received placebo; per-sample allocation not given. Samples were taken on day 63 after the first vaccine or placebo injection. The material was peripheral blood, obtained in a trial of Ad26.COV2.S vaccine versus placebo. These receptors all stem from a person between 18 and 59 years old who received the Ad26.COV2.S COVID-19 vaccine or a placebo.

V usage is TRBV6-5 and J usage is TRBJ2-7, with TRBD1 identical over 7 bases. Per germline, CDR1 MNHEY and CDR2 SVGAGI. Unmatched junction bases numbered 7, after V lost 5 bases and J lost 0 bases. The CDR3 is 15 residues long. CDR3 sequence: CASSPQGYSSYEQYF. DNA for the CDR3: TGTGCCAGCAGTCCACAGGGGTACAGCTCCTACGAGCAGTACTTC.

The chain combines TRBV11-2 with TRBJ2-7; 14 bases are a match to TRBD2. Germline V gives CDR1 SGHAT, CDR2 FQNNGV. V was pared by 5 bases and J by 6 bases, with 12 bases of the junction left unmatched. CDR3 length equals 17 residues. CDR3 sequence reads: CASSRGTSGGGTLEQYF. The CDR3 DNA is TGTGCCAGCAGCCGGGGGACTAGCGGGGGCGGAACCCTCGAGCAGTACTTC.

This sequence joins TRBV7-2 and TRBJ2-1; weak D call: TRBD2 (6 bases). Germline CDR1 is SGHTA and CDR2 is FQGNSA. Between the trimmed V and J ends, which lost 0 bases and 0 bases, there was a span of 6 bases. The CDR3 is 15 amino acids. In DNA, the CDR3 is TGTGCCAGCAGCTTAGCGCGGGGCTCCTACAATGAGCAGTTCTTC. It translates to CASSLARGSYNEQFF.

CDR3 bases: TGTGCCTGGAGCCCGTTGGGGACCCAGTACTTC. It codes for CAWSPLGTQYF. The rearrangement links TRBV30 to TRBJ2-5; unclear D gene. Germline V CDR1 and CDR2: GTSNPN, SVGIG (reference sequence). The CDR3 has 11 amino acids. V lost 3 bases to trimming and J lost 7 bases, with 9 bases between them.

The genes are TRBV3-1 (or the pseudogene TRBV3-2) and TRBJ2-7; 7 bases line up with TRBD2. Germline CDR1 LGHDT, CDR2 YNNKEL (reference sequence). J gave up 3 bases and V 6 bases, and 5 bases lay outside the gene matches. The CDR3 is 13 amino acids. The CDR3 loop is CASSRDYRYEQYF. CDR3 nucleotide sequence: TGTGCCAGCAGTCGGGACTACCGCTACGAGCAGTACTTC.

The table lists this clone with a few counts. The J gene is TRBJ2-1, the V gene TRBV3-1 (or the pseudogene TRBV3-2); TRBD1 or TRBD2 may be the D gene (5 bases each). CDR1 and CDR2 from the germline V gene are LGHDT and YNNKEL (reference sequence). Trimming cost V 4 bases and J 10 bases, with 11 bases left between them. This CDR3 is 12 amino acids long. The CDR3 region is CASSRSEGEQFF. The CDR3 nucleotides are TGTGCCAGCAGCCGTAGCGAGGGGGAGCAGTTCTTC.

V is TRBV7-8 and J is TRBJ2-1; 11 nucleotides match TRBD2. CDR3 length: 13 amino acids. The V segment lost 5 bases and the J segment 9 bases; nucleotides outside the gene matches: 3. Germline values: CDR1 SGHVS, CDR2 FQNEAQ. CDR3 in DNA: TGTGCCAGCAGCCAGACTAGCGGGACTGAGCAGTTCTTC. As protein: CASSQTSGTEQFF.

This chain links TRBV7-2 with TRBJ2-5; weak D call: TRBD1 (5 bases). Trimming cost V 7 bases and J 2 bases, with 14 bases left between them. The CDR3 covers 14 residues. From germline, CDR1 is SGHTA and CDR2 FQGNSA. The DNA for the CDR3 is TGTGCCAGCACCCTAGGGGCGGAACAAGAGACCCAGTACTTC. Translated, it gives CASTLGAEQETQYF.

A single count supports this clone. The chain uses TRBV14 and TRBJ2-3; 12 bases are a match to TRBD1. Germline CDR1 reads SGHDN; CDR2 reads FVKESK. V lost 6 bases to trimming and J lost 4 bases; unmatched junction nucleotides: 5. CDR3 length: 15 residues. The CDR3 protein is CASSFGTGGADTQYF. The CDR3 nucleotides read TGTGCCAGCAGTTTCGGGACAGGGGGCGCAGATACGCAGTATTTT. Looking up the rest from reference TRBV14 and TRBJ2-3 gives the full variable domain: EAGVTQFPSHSVIEKGQTVTLRCDPISGHDNLYWYRRVMGKEIKFLLHFVKESKQDESGMPNNRFLAERTGGTYSTLKVQPAELEDSGVYFCASSFGTGGADTQYFGPGTRLTVL.

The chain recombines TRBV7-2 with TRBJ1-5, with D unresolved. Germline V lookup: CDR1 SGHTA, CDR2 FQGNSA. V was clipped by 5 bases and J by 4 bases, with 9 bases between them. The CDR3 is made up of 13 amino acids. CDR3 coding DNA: TGTGCCAGCAGCCACCGAACTAATCAGCCCCAGCATTTT. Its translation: CASSHRTNQPQHF. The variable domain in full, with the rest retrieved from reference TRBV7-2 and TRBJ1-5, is GAGVSQSPSNKVTEKGKDVELRCDPISGHTALYWYRQSLGQGLEFLIYFQGNSAPDKSGLPSDRFSAERTGGSVSTLTIQRTQQEDSAVYLCASSHRTNQPQHFGDGTRLSIL.

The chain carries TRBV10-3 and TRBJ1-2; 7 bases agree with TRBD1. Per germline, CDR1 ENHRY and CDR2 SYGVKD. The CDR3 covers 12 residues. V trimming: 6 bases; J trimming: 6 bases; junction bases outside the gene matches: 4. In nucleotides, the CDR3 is TGTGCCATCAGCCAGGGGGAGAATGGCTACACCTTC. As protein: CAISQGENGYTF.

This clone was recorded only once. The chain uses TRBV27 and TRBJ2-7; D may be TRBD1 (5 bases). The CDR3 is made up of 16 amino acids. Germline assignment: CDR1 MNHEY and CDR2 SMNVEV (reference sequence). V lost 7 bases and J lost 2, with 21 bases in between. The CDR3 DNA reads TGTGCCAGCACCTCAAGCCGGACAAACAACGCCTACGAGCAGTACTTC. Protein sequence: CASTSSRTNNAYEQYF.

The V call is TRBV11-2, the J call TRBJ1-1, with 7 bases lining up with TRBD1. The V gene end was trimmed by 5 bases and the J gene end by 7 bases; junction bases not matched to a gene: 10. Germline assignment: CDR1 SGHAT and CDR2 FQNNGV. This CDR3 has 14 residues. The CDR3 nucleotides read TGTGCCAGCAGCCTAATCCTACAGGGGCTTGAAGCTTTCTTT. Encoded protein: CASSLILQGLEAFF.

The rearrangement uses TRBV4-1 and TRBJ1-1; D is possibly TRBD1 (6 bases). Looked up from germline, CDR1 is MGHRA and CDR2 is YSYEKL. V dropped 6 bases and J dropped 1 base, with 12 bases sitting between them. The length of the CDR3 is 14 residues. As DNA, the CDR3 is TGCGCCAGCAGGAGGACAGTTCCGAACACTGAAGCTTTCTTT. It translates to CASRRTVPNTEAFF.

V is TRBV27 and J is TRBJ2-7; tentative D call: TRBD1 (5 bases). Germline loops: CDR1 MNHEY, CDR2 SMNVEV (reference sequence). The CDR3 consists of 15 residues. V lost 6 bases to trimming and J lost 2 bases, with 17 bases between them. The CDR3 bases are TGTGCCAGCAGAGTTAAGGGGAAGGGCCCCTACGAGCAGTACTTC. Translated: CASRVKGKGPYEQYF.

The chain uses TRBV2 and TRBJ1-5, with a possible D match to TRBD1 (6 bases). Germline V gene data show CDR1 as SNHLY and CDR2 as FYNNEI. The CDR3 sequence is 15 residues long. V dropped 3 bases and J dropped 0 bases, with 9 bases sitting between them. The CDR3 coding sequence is TGTGCCAGCAGTGAGGAGGGGGATAGCAATCAGCCCCAGCATTTT. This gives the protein CASSEEGDSNQPQHF.

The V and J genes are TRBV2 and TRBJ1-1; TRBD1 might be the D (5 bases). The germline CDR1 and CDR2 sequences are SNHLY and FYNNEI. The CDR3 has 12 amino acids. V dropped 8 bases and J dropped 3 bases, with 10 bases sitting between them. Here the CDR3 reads CASLGEDTEAFF. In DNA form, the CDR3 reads TGTGCCAGCCTGGGGGAAGACACTGAAGCTTTCTTT.

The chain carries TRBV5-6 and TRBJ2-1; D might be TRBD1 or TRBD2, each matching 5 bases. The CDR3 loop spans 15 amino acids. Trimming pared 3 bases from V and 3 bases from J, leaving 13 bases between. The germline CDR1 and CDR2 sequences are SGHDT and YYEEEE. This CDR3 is CASSSGTVLYNEQFF. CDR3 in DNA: TGTGCCAGCAGCTCTGGGACGGTTCTCTACAATGAGCAGTTCTTC.

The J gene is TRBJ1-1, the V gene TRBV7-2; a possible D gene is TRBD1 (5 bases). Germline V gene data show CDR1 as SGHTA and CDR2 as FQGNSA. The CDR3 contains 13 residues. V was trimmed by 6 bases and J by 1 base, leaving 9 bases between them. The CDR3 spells CASRLDRNTEAFF. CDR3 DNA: TGTGCCAGCAGACTAGACAGGAACACTGAAGCTTTCTTT.

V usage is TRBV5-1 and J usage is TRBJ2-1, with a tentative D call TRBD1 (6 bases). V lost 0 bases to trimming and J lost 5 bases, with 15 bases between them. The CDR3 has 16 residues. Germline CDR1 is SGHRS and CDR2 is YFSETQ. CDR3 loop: CASSLGGRDIHNEQFF. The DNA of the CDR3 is TGCGCCAGCAGCTTGGGGGGCCGGGACATCCACAATGAGCAGTTCTTC.

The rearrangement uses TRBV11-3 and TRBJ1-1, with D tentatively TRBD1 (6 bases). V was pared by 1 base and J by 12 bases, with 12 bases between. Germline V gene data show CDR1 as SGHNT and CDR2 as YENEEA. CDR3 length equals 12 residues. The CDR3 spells CASSLGRGGTFF. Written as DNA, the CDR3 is TGTGCCAGCAGCTTAGGGAGGGGGGGAACTTTCTTT.

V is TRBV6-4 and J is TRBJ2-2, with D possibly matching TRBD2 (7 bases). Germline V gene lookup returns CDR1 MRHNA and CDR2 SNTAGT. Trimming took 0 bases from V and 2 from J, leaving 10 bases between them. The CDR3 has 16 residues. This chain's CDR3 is CASSDSSGTNTGELFF. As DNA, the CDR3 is TGTGCCAGCAGTGACTCAAGCGGGACAAACACCGGGGAGCTGTTTTTT.

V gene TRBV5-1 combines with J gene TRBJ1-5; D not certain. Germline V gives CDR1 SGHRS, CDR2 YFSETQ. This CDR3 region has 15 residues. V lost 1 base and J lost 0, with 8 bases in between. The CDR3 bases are TGCGCCAGCAGCTTGAGTGGGTTTAGCAATCAGCCCCAGCATTTT. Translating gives CASSLSGFSNQPQHF.

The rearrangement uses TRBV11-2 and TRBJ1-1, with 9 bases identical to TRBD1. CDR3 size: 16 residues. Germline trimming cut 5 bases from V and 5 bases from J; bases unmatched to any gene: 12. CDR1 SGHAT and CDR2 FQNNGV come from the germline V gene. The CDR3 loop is CASSRGQGLFGTEAFF. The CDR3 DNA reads TGTGCCAGCAGCCGAGGACAGGGGCTTTTTGGGACTGAAGCTTTCTTT.

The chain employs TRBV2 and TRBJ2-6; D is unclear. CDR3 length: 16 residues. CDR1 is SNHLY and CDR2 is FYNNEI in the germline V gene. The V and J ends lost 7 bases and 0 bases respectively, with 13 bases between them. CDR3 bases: TGTGCCAGCACGAATAGGGTTTTCTCTGGGGCCAACGTCCTGACTTTC. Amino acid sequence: CASTNRVFSGANVLTF.

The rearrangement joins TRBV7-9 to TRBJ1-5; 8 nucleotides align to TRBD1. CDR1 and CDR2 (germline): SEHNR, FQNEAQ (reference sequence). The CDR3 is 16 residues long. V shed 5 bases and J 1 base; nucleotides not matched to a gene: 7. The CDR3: CASSDAGGGSNQPQHF. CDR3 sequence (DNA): TGTGCCAGCAGCGACGCAGGGGGCGGAAGCAATCAGCCCCAGCATTTT.

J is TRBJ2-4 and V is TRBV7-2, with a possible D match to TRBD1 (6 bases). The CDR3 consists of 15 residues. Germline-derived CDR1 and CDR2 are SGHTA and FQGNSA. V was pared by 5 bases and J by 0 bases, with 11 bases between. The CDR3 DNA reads TGTGCCAGCAGCCTAGAAGGGGGAGCCAAAAACATTCAGTACTTC. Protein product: CASSLEGGAKNIQYF.

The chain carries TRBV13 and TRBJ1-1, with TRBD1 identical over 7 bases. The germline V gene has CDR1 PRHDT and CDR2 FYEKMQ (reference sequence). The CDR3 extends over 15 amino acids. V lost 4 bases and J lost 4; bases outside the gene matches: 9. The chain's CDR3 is CASSSTGRGFTEAFF. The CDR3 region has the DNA TGTGCCAGCAGCTCGACGGGCAGGGGGTTCACTGAAGCTTTCTTT.